This passage covers 25 T cell receptor beta chains from one sample sequenced in a study of neurological immune-mediated disorders. TCRdb re-derived calls from the 5' RACE reads in MiXCR, one entry per CDR3 protein. The sample holds around 50,000 distinct CDR3 sequences, roughly 3.5% seen once. Sequencing was carried out using PBMCs. The receptors come from a woman under 40 with multiple sclerosis.

The table lists this clonotype with many counts. The chain carries TRBV5-1 and TRBJ1-2; a weak D match, TRBD1 (5 bases). The CDR3 sequence is 14 residues long. The germline gives CDR1 SGHRS, CDR2 YFSETQ. Trimming removed 0 bases at V and 2 bases at J, with 8 bases between. The CDR3 DNA follows: TGCGCCAGCAGCTTGGGCAGGGACAACTATGGCTACACCTTC. This translates into CASSLGRDNYGYTF.

At least ten counts were recorded for this clonotype. The V call is TRBV5-1, the J call TRBJ2-5, with 8 bases aligning to TRBD1. This CDR3 is built from 15 residues. Germline V gene sequence: CDR1 SGHRS, CDR2 YFSETQ. J lost 4 bases, V lost 4 bases, and 9 bases had no gene match. For the CDR3, the DNA is TGCGCCAGCAGCCGGGCGCAGGGGGCAGGAGAGACCCAGTACTTC. Its translation is CASSRAQGAGETQYF.

This clonotype came up many times. The V call is TRBV20-1, the J call TRBJ2-5; TRBD1 aligns across 7 bases. The CDR3 spans 15 residues. The V and J ends lost 3 bases and 4 bases, in that order; junction bases with no gene match: 11. CDR1 is DFQATT, CDR2 SNEGSKA, per germline (reference sequence). The CDR3 spells CSASRIPGQPETQYF. The CDR3 DNA reads as TGCAGTGCTAGCCGAATACCGGGACAGCCAGAGACCCAGTACTTC.

This clonotype was seen repeatedly, ten times or more. The J gene is TRBJ2-7, the V gene TRBV5-1, with D tentatively TRBD1 or TRBD2 (5 bases each). Germline V gene lookup returns CDR1 SGHRS and CDR2 YFSETQ. The CDR3 sequence is 14 residues long. The V end was cut by 0 bases, the J end by 2 bases, with 9 bases between. The CDR3: CASSLGGAPYEQYF. CDR3 nucleotide sequence: TGCGCCAGCAGCTTGGGAGGGGCGCCCTACGAGCAGTACTTC. Complete variable domain (other parts from reference TRBV5-1 and TRBJ2-7): KAGVTQTPRYLIKTRGQQVTLSCSPISGHRSVSWYQQTPGQGLQFLFEYFSETQRNKGNFPGRFSGRQFSNSRSEMNVSTLELGDSALYLCASSLGGAPYEQYFGPGTRLTVT.

This clonotype showed up just a few times. The V gene is TRBV5-1, the J gene TRBJ1-3; 10 nucleotides line up with TRBD1. The CDR3 runs 17 residues. Trimming took 0 bases from V and 2 from J; bases not matched to a gene: 5. Germline V CDR1 and CDR2: SGHRS, YFSETQ. DNA for the CDR3: TGCGCCAGCAGCTTGGCCCGGACAGGGGGGCCTGGAAACACCATATATTTT. This translates into CASSLARTGGPGNTIYF.

This clonotype was seen at least ten times. V is TRBV9 and J is TRBJ2-7; perhaps TRBD2 as D (6 bases). Germline V lookup: CDR1 SGDLS, CDR2 YYNGEE. There are 15 residues in the CDR3. V was cut by 0 bases and J by 2 bases, with 12 bases left in between. CDR3 protein: CASSVVGGPTYEQYF. The CDR3 coding sequence is TGTGCCAGCAGCGTAGTGGGGGGTCCTACCTACGAGCAGTACTTC.

The V and J genes are TRBV9 and TRBJ2-7; tentatively, D is TRBD1 or TRBD2 (5 bases each). From germline, CDR1 is SGDLS and CDR2 YYNGEE. V dropped 3 bases and J dropped 7 bases, with 17 bases sitting between them. CDR3 size: 14 residues. CDR3 loop: CASSARERGEEQYF. The CDR3 DNA is TGTGCCAGCAGCGCCCGGGAAAGGGGAGAAGAGCAGTACTTC.

This clonotype was found many times. This chain's CDR3 is CSARRDRNYGYTF. The CDR3, as DNA: TGCAGTGCCCGCCGGGACCGTAACTATGGCTACACCTTC. The gene calls are TRBV20-1 and TRBJ1-2, with a weak D call TRBD1 (5 bases). With 6 bases removed from V and 1 base from J, the gap between germline ends came to 12 bases. The CDR3 runs 13 residues. Germline CDR1 DFQATT, CDR2 SNEGSKA (reference sequence).

This clonotype was found many times. The chain is built from TRBV11-2 and TRBJ2-6; 7 bases are a match to TRBD1. V shed 4 bases, J shed 4 bases, and the junction held 19 bases outside the gene matches. The CDR3 is 20 residues long. CDR1 and CDR2 from the germline V gene are SGHAT and FQNNGV. The CDR3 loop is CASSSHRQGYPGSGANVLTF. DNA for the CDR3: TGTGCCAGCAGCTCACACCGACAGGGATACCCTGGTTCCGGGGCCAACGTCCTGACTTTC.

The J gene is TRBJ1-1, the V gene TRBV12-3 or TRBV12-4; D remains unclear. The V gene lost 3 bases and the J gene lost 3 bases, with 11 bases spanning the gap. The CDR3 covers 14 residues. As DNA, the CDR3 is TGTGCCAGCAGTTTCAACCGCTTAGACACTGAAGCTTTCTTT. This codes for CASSFNRLDTEAFF.

This clonotype was recorded many times. The chain couples TRBV5-1 to TRBJ2-5; 9 bases fit TRBD2. CDR3 length: 14 residues. After removal of 4 bases from V and 2 bases from J, the junction contained 3 bases not matched to a gene. Germline assignment: CDR1 SGHRS and CDR2 YFSETQ. The CDR3 DNA follows: TGCGCCAGCAGCCCTAGCGGGGCACAAGAGACCCAGTACTTC. It specifies CASSPSGAQETQYF.

The chain is built from TRBV20-1 and TRBJ2-6; tentative D call: TRBD1 (6 bases). Germline V gene lookup returns CDR1 DFQATT and CDR2 SNEGSKA (reference sequence). Trimming pared 6 bases from V and 14 bases from J, leaving 32 bases between. The CDR3 contains 17 residues. The CDR3, as DNA: TGCAGTGCACGACGGGCCGGGGACACCTCTGGGGCCAAAATCCTGACTTTC. Amino acids: CSARRAGDTSGAKILTF.

This clonotype showed up many times. The chain recombines TRBV11-2 with TRBJ1-1; TRBD1 agrees at 8 bases. This CDR3 region has 14 residues. After removal of 5 bases from V and 5 bases from J, the junction contained 7 bases not matched to a gene. CDR1 and CDR2 (germline): SGHAT, FQNNGV. The CDR3 loop is CASSPGTGYTEAFF. As DNA, the CDR3 is TGTGCCAGCAGCCCGGGGACAGGTTATACTGAAGCTTTCTTT.

This clonotype has at least ten counts. The V and J genes are TRBV3-1 and TRBJ1-4; D gene uncertain. Germline V gene lookup returns CDR1 LGHDT and CDR2 YNNKEL (reference sequence). V lost 8 bases, J lost 7 bases, and 11 bases lay in between. This CDR3 contains 12 residues. CDR3 sequence (DNA): TGTGCCAGCGGCCGTAATTTTGAAAAACTGTTTTTT. It encodes CASGRNFEKLFF.

This clonotype has at least ten counts. V and J are TRBV11-2 and TRBJ1-4; 8 nucleotides line up with TRBD1. This CDR3 is built from 21 residues. Germline V gene data show CDR1 as SGHAT and CDR2 as FQNNGV. The ends lost 5 bases at V and 2 bases at J; junction bases unmatched: 22. CDR3 bases: TGTGCCAGCAGCCCCTTGCGGGGGGGGGACAGGCAACTGGGTACTAATGAAAAACTGTTTTTT. Amino acid sequence: CASSPLRGGDRQLGTNEKLFF.

This clonotype has just a few counts. The junction does not match germline at one end; this may be a read error. V is TRBV6-2 or TRBV6-3 and J is TRBJ1-5, with D tentatively TRBD1 (5 bases). The V gene's germline CDR1 is MNHEY and CDR2 SVGEGT. The CDR3 extends over 14 amino acids. CDR3 sequence reads: CASIRRQSSGPQNF. For the CDR3, the DNA is TGTGCCAGCATCCGACGACAGTCCTCTGGGCCCCAGAATTTT.

This clonotype has ten or more counts. The rearrangement links TRBV5-1 to TRBJ1-1, with D unclear. CDR1 is SGHRS and CDR2 is YFSETQ in the germline V gene. CDR3 length equals 13 residues. Trimming left V 5 bases short and J 1 base short, with 9 bases between. CDR3 coding DNA: TGCGCCAGCAGGGGCAGAACGAACACTGAAGCTTTCTTT. It codes for CASRGRTNTEAFF.

With regard to this clonotype: One base away lies a much larger clone, so this may be a sequencing read error. The chain is built from TRBV10-3 and TRBJ2-5; D is ambiguous. Per the germline V gene, CDR1 is ENHRY and CDR2 is SYGVKD. CDR3 length: 10 residues. The DNA for the CDR3 is TGTGCCATCGGGCAAGTGACCCAGTACTTC. Its protein is CAIGQVTQYF.

This clonotype was picked up a small number of times. The chain is built from TRBV28 and TRBJ2-4; D might be TRBD2 (6 bases). The ends were cut back, 1 base at V and 9 bases at J, with 19 bases in the middle. CDR3 length: 16 residues. CDR1 and CDR2 from the germline V gene are MDHEN and SYDVKM. The CDR3 reads CASSLSLVGGVGIQYF. In nucleotides, the CDR3 is TGTGCCAGCAGTTTATCCCTAGTCGGGGGTGTCGGCATTCAGTACTTC. The entire variable domain, with the rest obtained from reference TRBV28 and TRBJ2-4, is as follows: DVKVTQSSRYLVKRTGEKVFLECVQDMDHENMFWYRQDPGLGLRLIYFSYDVKMKEKGDIPEGYSVSREKKERFSLILESASTNQTSMYLCASSLSLVGGVGIQYFGAGTRLSVL.

With regard to this clonotype: A much bigger clone sits one base away, suggesting this may be a read error. The CDR3 ends on some other residue instead of the conserved phenylalanine or tryptophan, so this is likely a read error. The chain combines TRBV7-2 with TRBJ2-7, with D possibly being TRBD1 or TRBD2 (6 bases each). CDR1 SGHTA and CDR2 FQGNSA come from the germline V gene. Deletions cut 5 bases from V and 6 bases from J, with 17 bases between. This CDR3 has 14 residues. In DNA form, the CDR3 reads TGTGCCAGCAGCGACGGGGGCGCACGCTTCGAGCAGTACTGC. It translates to CASSDGGARFEQYC.

This clonotype occurred many times. J is TRBJ1-1 and V is TRBV5-1; the D is unclear. This CDR3 comprises 15 residues. The V and J ends lost 0 bases and 4 bases respectively, with 13 bases between them. Germline CDR1 SGHRS, CDR2 YFSETQ. The CDR3 region is CASSLEFSSGTEAFF. CDR3 DNA: TGCGCCAGCAGCTTGGAATTTTCGAGCGGCACTGAAGCTTTCTTT.

On this clonotype: Relative to the germline gene, one junction end is altered; a read error may explain this. V usage is TRBV5-6 and J usage is TRBJ1-5, with TRBD1 matching 11 bases. The CDR3 totals 15 residues. Germline lookup yields CDR1 SGHDT and CDR2 YYEEEE. This chain's CDR3 is CASSFGTGGIQPQNF. CDR3 coding DNA: TGTGCCAGCAGCTTCGGGACAGGGGGGATTCAGCCCCAGAATTTT.

This clonotype was detected many times. This chain links TRBV5-1 with TRBJ1-2; D gene ambiguous. The CDR3 is 13 amino acids. Germline assignment: CDR1 SGHRS and CDR2 YFSETQ. V gave up 2 bases and J gave up 5 bases, with 10 bases separating them. For the CDR3, the DNA is TGCGCCAGCAGCTTACAGAAAGAGTATGGCTACACCTTC. This codes for CASSLQKEYGYTF.

This clonotype was recorded at least ten times. The chain combines TRBV4-1 with TRBJ2-7, with D perhaps TRBD2 (7 bases). The V gene lost 2 bases and the J gene lost 3 bases, with 17 bases spanning the gap. CDR3 size: 16 residues. Germline CDR1 reads MGHRA; CDR2 reads YSYEKL. CDR3 sequence reads: CASSQSSGAGVYEQYF. CDR3 coding DNA: TGCGCCAGCAGCCAAAGTTCGGGGGCGGGGGTCTACGAGCAGTACTTC.

This clonotype came up many times. The gene calls are TRBV18 and TRBJ1-1, with D hard to call. The V end lost 3 bases, the J end lost 4 bases, and 9 bases lay between the germline ends. This CDR3 comprises 13 residues. Per germline, CDR1 KGHSH and CDR2 LQKENI. CDR3 residues: CASSPDVGTEAFF. As DNA, the CDR3 is TGTGCCAGCTCACCGGACGTGGGCACTGAAGCTTTCTTT.